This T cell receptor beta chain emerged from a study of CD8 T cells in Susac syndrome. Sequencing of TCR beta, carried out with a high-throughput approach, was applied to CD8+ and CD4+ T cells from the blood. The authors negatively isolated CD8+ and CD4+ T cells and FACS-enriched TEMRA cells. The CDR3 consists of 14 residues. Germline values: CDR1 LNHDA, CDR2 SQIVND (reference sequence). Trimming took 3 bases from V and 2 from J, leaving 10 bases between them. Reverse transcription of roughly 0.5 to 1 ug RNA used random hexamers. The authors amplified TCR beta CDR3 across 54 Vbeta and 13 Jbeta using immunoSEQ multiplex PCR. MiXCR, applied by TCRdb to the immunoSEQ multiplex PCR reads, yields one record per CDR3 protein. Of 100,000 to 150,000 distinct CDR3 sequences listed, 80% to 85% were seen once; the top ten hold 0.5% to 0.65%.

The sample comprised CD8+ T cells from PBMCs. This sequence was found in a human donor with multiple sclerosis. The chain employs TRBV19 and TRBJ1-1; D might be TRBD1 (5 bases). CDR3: CASSILTDNTEAFF. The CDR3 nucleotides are TGTGCCAGTAGTATTCTGACAGACAACACTGAAGCTTTCTTT.